These 7 T cell receptor beta chains originate from one sample sequenced in a study of blood T cells in healthy people across ages. The second PCR ran roughly 7 to 12 cycles with a sample-barcoded 5' primer and J-beta primers. One entry per CDR3 protein results from TCRdb running MiXCR on the 5' RACE reads. The sample has about 1,600,000 distinct CDR3 sequences; approximately 38% are singletons. The sample comprised blood. Source of these receptors: a woman between 18 and 29 years old in good health.

The chain combines TRBV7-2 with TRBJ1-2, with unresolved D. The length of the CDR3 is 12 residues. V lost 11 bases and J 2 bases, leaving 12 bases between the germline ends. Germline V gene lookup returns CDR1 SGHTA and CDR2 FQGNSA. This chain's CDR3 is CACRAGNYGYTF. The CDR3 nucleotides read TGTGCCTGCCGGGCGGGGAACTATGGCTACACCTTC. Complete variable domain (other parts from reference TRBV7-2 and TRBJ1-2): GAGVSQSPSNKVTEKGKDVELRCDPISGHTALYWYRQSLGQGLEFLIYFQGNSAPDKSGLPSDRFSAERTGGSVSTLTIQRTQQEDSAVYLCACRAGNYGYTFGSGTRLTVV.

This clonotype was seen a few times. The chain links TRBV28 to TRBJ2-7; weak D call: TRBD1 (6 bases). Germline V gene sequence: CDR1 MDHEN, CDR2 SYDVKM. The CDR3 has 15 amino acids. Trimming left V 4 bases short and J 0 bases short, with 13 bases between. CDR3 coding DNA: TGTGCCAGCAGTTCAGGGGCCGATCCCTCCTACGAGCAGTACTTC. Protein sequence: CASSSGADPSYEQYF.

The chain uses TRBV18 and TRBJ2-5; D perhaps matches TRBD2 (5 bases). V lost 3 bases and J lost 3, with 11 bases in between. The CDR3 covers 14 residues. CDR1 KGHSH and CDR2 LQKENI come from the germline V gene. The CDR3 coding sequence is TGTGCCAGCTCACCCGTCCGGGGAGAAGAGACCCAGTACTTC. Protein sequence: CASSPVRGEETQYF.

This clonotype was counted a single time. V is TRBV15 and J is TRBJ2-3; possibly TRBD2 for D (6 bases). The CDR3 runs to 12 residues. Germline assignment: CDR1 LNHNV and CDR2 YYDKDF (reference sequence). V was clipped by 6 bases and J by 6 bases, with 10 bases between them. This CDR3 is CATRSSGDTQYF. The DNA of the CDR3 is TGTGCCACCAGGTCCAGCGGGGATACGCAGTATTTT.

The rearrangement uses TRBV10-3 and TRBJ1-2, with TRBD1 matching over 7 bases. The CDR3 consists of 14 residues. The V gene's germline CDR1 is ENHRY and CDR2 SYGVKD. After removal of 3 bases from V and 7 bases from J, the junction contained 8 bases not matched to a gene. DNA for the CDR3: TGTGCCATCAGTGACCAGAACAGGGGTTGTGGCTACACCTTC. The encoded protein is CAISDQNRGCGYTF.

Comment on this clonotype: A much larger clone differs by one base, so this may be a read error. The chain recombines TRBV29-1 with TRBJ2-1; D call uncertain. Germline V lookup: CDR1 SQVTM, CDR2 ANQGSEA. CDR3 length: 14 amino acids. For the CDR3, the DNA is TGCAGCGTTGAAGGGGCCCCATCCTACGATGAGCAGTTCTTC. Translating it yields CSVEGAPSYDEQFF.

The rearrangement links TRBV7-2 to TRBJ2-7, with 12 bases that match TRBD2. Germline V gene sequence: CDR1 SGHTA, CDR2 FQGNSA. V dropped 5 bases and J dropped 3; count of bases not matched to a gene: 5. The length of the CDR3 is 15 residues. CDR3 protein: CASSRRLAGDYEQYF. DNA of the CDR3: TGTGCCAGCAGCCGCCGACTAGCGGGGGACTACGAGCAGTACTTC.